These 10 T cell receptor beta chains were sequenced from one sample in a study of T cell repertoires in cytomegalovirus infection (dated by TCRdb to about 2019). This sample's treatment or condition label indicates: in vitro stimulation with specific CMV peptide epitopes to enrich CMV-specific T cells. TCRdb shows the sequencer as Illumina HiSeq 1500. TCRdb reprocessing: public reads trimmed at Q25 with fastp, clones called with MiXCR, in-frame beta chains kept. When rows share a CDR3 protein, they turn into one entry using the most common DNA and genes. The sample data list about 220,000 distinct CDR3 sequences, and 35% to 40% of these were observed just once. The ten largest clones add up to approximately 60% of the sample. Which antigens these TCRs recognize remains unknown. The sample was CD8+ T cells from cultured PBMCs, taken from culture after CMV antigen stimulation. Receptors were obtained from a human donor in good health (CMV status not recorded). Some clones in this sample may be carry-over from other donors' samples.

The sample holds many counts of this clonotype. V and J are TRBV2 and TRBJ2-1, with TRBD1 matching 7 bases. This CDR3 contains 12 residues. With V trimmed by 6 bases and J by 6 bases, 2 bases remained unmatched. Germline lookup yields CDR1 SNHLY and CDR2 FYNNEI. The CDR3 region is CASRGQSNEQFF. The CDR3 bases are TGTGCCAGCAGGGGACAGTCCAATGAGCAGTTCTTC.

This clonotype has a handful of counts. The chain uses TRBV7-9 and TRBJ2-7, with a weak D call TRBD1 (8 bases). Trimming removed 5 bases from V and 4 bases from J, with 21 bases in between. Germline CDR1 and CDR2: SEHNR and FQNEAQ (reference sequence). The CDR3 has 16 amino acids. CDR3 bases: TGTGCCAGCAGCCAAGAGGGGGGGACAGGACCTTACGAGCAGTACTTC. Amino acids: CASSQEGGTGPYEQYF.

A few counts support this clonotype. The genes are TRBV7-9 and TRBJ1-4, with D maybe TRBD1 (5 bases). V lost 3 bases to trimming and J lost 1 base, with 24 bases between them. CDR1 and CDR2 (germline): SEHNR, FQNEAQ (reference sequence). The CDR3 is 20 amino acids. The CDR3 DNA is TGTGCCAGCAGCTTCCGTTTGACAGCCGCCTGGATGGTAACTAATGAAAAACTGTTTTTT. Protein: CASSFRLTAAWMVTNEKLFF. Full variable domain (missing parts from reference TRBV7-9 and TRBJ1-4): DTGVSQNPRHKITKRGQNVTFRCDPISEHNRLYWYRQTLGQGPEFLTYFQNEAQLEKSRLLSDRFSAERPKGSFSTLEIQRTEQGDSAMYLCASSFRLTAAWMVTNEKLFFGSGTQLSVL.

CDR3 loop: CASSNAGSNSYEQYF. The CDR3 DNA reads TGTGCCAGCAGTAACGCGGGGAGCAACTCCTACGAGCAGTACTTC. This rearrangement joins TRBV12-3 or TRBV12-4 to TRBJ2-7; D perhaps matches TRBD2 (6 bases). Trimming removed 5 bases from V and 0 bases from J, with 14 bases in between. The CDR3 runs to 15 residues.

A word on this clonotype: At one of its ends the junction is not consistent with the germline gene, which may arise from a read error. The V gene is TRBV11-2, the J gene TRBJ2-3; 7 bases agree with TRBD1. Germline loops: CDR1 SGHAT, CDR2 FQNNGV. The CDR3 covers 17 residues. Here the CDR3 reads CTSSPWGRGRSTDTQYF. CDR3 DNA: TGTACCAGCAGCCCATGGGGTAGGGGGCGATCCACAGATACGCAGTATTTT.

The chain recombines TRBV6-8 with TRBJ2-3, with D perhaps being TRBD1 or TRBD2 (5 bases each). V lost 5 bases and J lost 1, with 16 bases in between. The CDR3 has 16 residues. The germline gives CDR1 MNHGY, CDR2 SAAAGT. The CDR3: CASSLYEGYRTDTQYF. DNA of the CDR3: TGTGCCAGCAGTCTCTATGAGGGGTATCGCACAGATACGCAGTATTTT.

The chain employs TRBV2 and TRBJ2-5; 14 nucleotides match TRBD2. From germline, CDR1 is SNHLY and CDR2 FYNNEI. Trimming removed 6 bases from V and 0 bases from J; junction bases left unmatched: 6. This CDR3 is built from 17 residues. The CDR3 sequence: CASRGTSGGANQETQYF. The DNA for the CDR3 is TGTGCCAGCAGAGGGACTAGCGGGGGCGCCAACCAAGAGACCCAGTACTTC.

The chain has TRBV6-6 and TRBJ1-5; D not resolved. Germline CDR1 and CDR2: MNHNY and SVGAGI (reference sequence). Trimming took off 0 bases at V and 5 bases at J, with 17 bases between the two ends. The CDR3 consists of 17 residues. CDR3 protein: CASSYSIGAGGDQPQHF. DNA for the CDR3: TGTGCCAGCAGTTACTCGATCGGCGCAGGTGGGGATCAGCCCCAGCATTTT.

The chain employs TRBV12-3 or TRBV12-4 and TRBJ2-1, with D hard to call. The CDR3 consists of 14 residues. Between the trimmed V and J ends, which lost 6 bases and 6 bases, there was a span of 15 bases. CDR3 sequence (DNA): TGTGCCAGCAGCCGGCCACTCCAGCCCAATGAGCAGTTCTTC. Protein: CASSRPLQPNEQFF.

This clonotype has only a few counts. The chain joins TRBV29-1 to TRBJ2-2; D is uncertain. The CDR3 contains 13 residues. Trimming cost V 5 bases and J 1 base, with 8 bases left between them. Per germline, CDR1 SQVTM and CDR2 ANQGSEA. CDR3 loop: CSVFDGNTGELFF. In nucleotides, the CDR3 is TGCAGCGTTTTTGACGGGAACACCGGGGAGCTGTTTTTT.